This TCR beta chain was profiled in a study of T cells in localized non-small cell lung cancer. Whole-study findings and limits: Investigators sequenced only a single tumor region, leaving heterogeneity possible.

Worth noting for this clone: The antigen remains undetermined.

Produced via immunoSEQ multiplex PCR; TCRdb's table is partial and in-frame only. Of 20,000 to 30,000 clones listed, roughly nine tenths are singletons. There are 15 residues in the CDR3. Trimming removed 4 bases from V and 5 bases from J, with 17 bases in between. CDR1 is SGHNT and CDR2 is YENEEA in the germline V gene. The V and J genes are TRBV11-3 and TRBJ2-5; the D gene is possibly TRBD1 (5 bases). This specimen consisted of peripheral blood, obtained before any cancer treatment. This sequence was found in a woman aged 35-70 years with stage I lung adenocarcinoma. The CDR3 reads CASSSQVRVVETQYF. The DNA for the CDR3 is TGTGCCAGCAGCTCCCAAGTCAGGGTCGTGGAGACCCAGTACTTC.